This T cell receptor beta chain was obtained from a study of cytomegalovirus exposure and HLA in healthy donors. Study background: Earlier, roughly 180 million T cells were analyzed, and around 100 million unique TCR beta sequences were found among them.

Study outcomes and limitations: It was confirmed in vitro that three of the CMV-associated chains were specific for CMV antigens. A later examination showed that TCR association rates differed by HLA locus, with DRB1 most and HLA-C fewest.

The PCR had 60 Vbeta and 13 Jbeta primers. The assay was immunoSEQ multiplex PCR, and TCRdb's table has in-frame clones only and misses some. There are roughly 110,000 clones in the sample; approximately 80% occur only once, and roughly 11% lies in the top ten. Per germline, CDR1 SGHRS and CDR2 YFSETQ. The ends were cut back, 3 bases at V and 5 bases at J, with 12 bases in the middle. The CDR3 consists of 13 residues. Notes on this clone: Its antigen remains unidentified.

This chain uses TRBV5-1 with TRBJ2-7; D possibly corresponds to TRBD1 (5 bases). Sequencing was carried out using PBMCs. The TCR comes from a man aged 35 to 55 in good health and CMV-seropositive. The CDR3 is CASSSPGFNEQYF. The CDR3 region has the DNA TGCGCCAGCAGCTCCCCAGGGTTCAACGAGCAGTACTTC.